A single sample gave rise to the 4 T cell receptor beta chains below, sequenced in a study of blood T cell repertoires in COVID-19. TCRdb's table, derived via immunoSEQ multiplex PCR, lists solely in-frame clones and lacks some. Counted here are about 130,000 clones, 81% occurring once; the ten biggest clones make up approximately 17%. The sample taken for sequencing was peripheral blood. The receptors here all came from a man aged 25-45 years with COVID-19, enrolled during active disease.

This chain links TRBV6-5 with TRBJ1-2, with 7 bases that match TRBD1. With 5 bases clipped from V and 7 bases from J, the junction kept 4 bases outside the gene matches. Looked up from germline, CDR1 is MNHEY and CDR2 is SVGAGI. The CDR3 contains 12 residues. CDR3 sequence (DNA): TGTGCCAGCAGTCGGGACAGCAGTGGCTACACCTTC. It specifies CASSRDSSGYTF.

The CDR3 nucleotides read TGTGCCAGCAGCTCGGGGAGTGGGAATTACAATGAGCAGTTCTTC. Translation gives CASSSGSGNYNEQFF. This chain uses TRBV5-6 with TRBJ2-1; D might be TRBD2 (5 bases). The CDR3 consists of 15 residues. The V and J ends lost 3 bases and 4 bases respectively, with 14 bases between them. Looked up from germline, CDR1 is SGHDT and CDR2 is YYEEEE.

The CDR3 loop reads CATAVNTEAFF. Written as DNA, the CDR3 is TGTGCCACCGCGGTTAACACTGAAGCTTTCTTT. The chain uses TRBV19 and TRBJ1-1; D unclear. CDR3 length: 11 amino acids. The germline CDR1 and CDR2 sequences are LNHDA and SQIVND (reference sequence). The V end lost 10 bases, the J end lost 2 bases, and 8 bases lay between the germline ends.

This sequence joins TRBV28 and TRBJ2-4, with TRBD1 matching 7 bases. Per germline, CDR1 MDHEN and CDR2 SYDVKM. CDR3 size: 15 residues. With V trimmed by 7 bases and J by 3 bases, 9 bases remained unmatched. The CDR3 spells CASTEGAWGKNIQYF. CDR3 bases: TGTGCCAGCACCGAGGGGGCTTGGGGCAAAAACATTCAGTACTTC.